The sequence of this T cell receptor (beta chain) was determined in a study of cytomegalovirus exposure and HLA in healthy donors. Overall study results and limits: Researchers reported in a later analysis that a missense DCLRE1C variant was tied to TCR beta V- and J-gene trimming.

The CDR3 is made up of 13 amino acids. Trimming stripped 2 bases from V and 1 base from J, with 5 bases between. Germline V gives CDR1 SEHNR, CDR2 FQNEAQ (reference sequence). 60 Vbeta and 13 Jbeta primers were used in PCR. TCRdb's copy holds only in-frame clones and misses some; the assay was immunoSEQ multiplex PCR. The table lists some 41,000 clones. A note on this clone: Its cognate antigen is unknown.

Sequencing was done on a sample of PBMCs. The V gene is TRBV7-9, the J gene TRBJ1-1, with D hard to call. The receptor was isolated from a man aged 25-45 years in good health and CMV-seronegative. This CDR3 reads CASSLTRNTEAFF. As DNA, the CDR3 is TGTGCCAGCAGCTTAACAAGGAACACTGAAGCTTTCTTT.